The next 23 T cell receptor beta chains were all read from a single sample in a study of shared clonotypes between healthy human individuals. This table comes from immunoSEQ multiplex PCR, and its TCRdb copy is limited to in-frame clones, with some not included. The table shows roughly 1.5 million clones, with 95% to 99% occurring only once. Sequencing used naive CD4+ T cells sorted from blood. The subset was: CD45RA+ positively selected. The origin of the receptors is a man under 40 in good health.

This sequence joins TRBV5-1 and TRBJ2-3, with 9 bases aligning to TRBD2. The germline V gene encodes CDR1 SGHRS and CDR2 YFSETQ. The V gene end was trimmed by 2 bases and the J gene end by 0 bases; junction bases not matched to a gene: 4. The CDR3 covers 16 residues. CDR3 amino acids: CASSFASGTSTDTQYF. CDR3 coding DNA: TGCGCCAGCAGCTTCGCTAGCGGGACTAGCACAGATACGCAGTATTTT. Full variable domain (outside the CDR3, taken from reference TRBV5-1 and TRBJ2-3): KAGVTQTPRYLIKTRGQQVTLSCSPISGHRSVSWYQQTPGQGLQFLFEYFSETQRNKGNFPGRFSGRQFSNSRSEMNVSTLELGDSALYLCASSFASGTSTDTQYFGPGTRLTVL.

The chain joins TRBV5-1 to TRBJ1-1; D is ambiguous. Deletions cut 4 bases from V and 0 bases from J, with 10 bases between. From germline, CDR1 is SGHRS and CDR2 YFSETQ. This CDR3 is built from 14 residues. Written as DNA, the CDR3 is TGCGCCAGCAGCCTGGGTTGGGTGAACACTGAAGCTTTCTTT. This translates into CASSLGWVNTEAFF.

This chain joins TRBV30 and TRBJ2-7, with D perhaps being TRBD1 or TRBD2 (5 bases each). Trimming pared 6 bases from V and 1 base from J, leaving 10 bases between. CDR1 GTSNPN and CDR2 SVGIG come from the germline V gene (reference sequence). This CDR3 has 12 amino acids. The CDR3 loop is CACSGPSYEQYF. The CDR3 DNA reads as TGTGCCTGTTCGGGGCCTTCCTACGAGCAGTACTTC.

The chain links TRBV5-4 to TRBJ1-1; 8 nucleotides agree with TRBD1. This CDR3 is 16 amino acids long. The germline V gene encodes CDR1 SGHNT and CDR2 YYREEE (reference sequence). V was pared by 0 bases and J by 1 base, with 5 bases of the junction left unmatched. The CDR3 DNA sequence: TGTGCCAGCAGCTTGGAACCCGGGACAGGGAACACTGAAGCTTTCTTT. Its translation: CASSLEPGTGNTEAFF.

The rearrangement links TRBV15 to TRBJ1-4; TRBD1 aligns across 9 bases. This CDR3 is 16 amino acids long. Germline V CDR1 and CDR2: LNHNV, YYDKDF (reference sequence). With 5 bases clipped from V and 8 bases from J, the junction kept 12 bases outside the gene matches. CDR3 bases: TGTGCCACCAGCCGTGACAGGGGGGGAGTCGGAGAAAAACTGTTTTTT. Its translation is CATSRDRGGVGEKLFF.

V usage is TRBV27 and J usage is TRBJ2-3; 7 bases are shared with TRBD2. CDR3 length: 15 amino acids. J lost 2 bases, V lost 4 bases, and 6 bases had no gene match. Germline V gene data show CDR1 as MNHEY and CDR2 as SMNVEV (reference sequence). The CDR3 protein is CASSSSGYNTDTQYF. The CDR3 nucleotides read TGTGCCAGCAGTTCTAGCGGATATAACACAGATACGCAGTATTTT.

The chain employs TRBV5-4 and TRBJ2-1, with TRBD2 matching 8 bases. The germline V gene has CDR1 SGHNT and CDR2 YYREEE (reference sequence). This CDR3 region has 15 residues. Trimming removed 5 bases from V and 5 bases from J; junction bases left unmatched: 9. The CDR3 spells CASSSLTSGHNEQFF. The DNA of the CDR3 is TGTGCCAGCAGTTCATTAACTAGCGGCCACAATGAGCAGTTCTTC.

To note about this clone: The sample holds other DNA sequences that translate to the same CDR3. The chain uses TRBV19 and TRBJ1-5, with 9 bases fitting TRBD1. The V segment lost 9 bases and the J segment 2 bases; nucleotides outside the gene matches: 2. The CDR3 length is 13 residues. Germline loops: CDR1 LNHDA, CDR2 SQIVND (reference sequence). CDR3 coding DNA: TGTGCCAGCAGGACAGGGGGCAATCAGCCCCAGCATTTT. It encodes CASRTGGNQPQHF.

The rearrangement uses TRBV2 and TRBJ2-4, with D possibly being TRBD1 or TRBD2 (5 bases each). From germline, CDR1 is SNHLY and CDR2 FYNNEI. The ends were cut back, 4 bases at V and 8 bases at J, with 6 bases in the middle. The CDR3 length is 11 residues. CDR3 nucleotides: TGTGCCAGCAGTGTGGGGGACATTCAGTACTTC. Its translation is CASSVGDIQYF.

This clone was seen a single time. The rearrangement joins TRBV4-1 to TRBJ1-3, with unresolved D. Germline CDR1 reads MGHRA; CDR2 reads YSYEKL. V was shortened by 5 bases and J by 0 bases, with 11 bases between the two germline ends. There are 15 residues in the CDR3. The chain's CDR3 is CASSSLSSSGNTIYF. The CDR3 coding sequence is TGCGCCAGCAGCTCTCTCTCGAGCTCTGGAAACACCATATATTTT.

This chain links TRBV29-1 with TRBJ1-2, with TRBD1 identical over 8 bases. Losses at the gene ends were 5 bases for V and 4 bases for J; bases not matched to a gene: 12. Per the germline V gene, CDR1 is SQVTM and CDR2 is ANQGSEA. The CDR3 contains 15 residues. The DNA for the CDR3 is TGCAGCGTTAGTGAATCCGGGACAGGCCTCTATGGCTACACCTTC. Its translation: CSVSESGTGLYGYTF.

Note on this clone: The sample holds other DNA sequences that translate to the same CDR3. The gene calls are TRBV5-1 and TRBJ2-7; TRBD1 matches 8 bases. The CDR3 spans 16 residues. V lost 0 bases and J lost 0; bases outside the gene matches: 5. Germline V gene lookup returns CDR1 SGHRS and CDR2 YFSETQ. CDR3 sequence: CASSLGDRGRSYEQYF. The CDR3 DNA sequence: TGCGCCAGCAGCTTGGGCGACAGGGGACGCTCCTACGAGCAGTACTTC.

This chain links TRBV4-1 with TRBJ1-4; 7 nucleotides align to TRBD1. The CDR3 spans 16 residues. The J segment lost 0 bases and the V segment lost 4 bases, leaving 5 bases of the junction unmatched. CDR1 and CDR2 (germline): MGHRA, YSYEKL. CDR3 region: CASSPGTAATNEKLFF. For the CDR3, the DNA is TGCGCCAGCAGCCCCGGGACAGCAGCAACTAATGAAAAACTGTTTTTT.

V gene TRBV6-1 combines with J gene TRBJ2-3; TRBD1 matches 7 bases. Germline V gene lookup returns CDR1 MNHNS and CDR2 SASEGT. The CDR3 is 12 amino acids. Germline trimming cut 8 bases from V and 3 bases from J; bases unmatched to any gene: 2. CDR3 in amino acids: CASDRVTDTQYF. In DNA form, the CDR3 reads TGTGCCAGCGACAGGGTTACAGATACGCAGTATTTT.

CDR3 DNA: TGTGCCAGCAGTGGGGCTAGCGGCCAAGAGACCCAGTACTTC. Protein product: CASSGASGQETQYF. The chain combines TRBV2 with TRBJ2-5; 7 bases map to TRBD2. Germline CDR1 reads SNHLY; CDR2 reads FYNNEI. V trimming: 4 bases; J trimming: 1 base; junction bases outside the gene matches: 3. The CDR3 extends over 14 amino acids.

Written as DNA, the CDR3 is TGTGCCAGCAGGGGGACTGGCAATGTGGCCCATGAGCAGTTCTTC. Protein product: CASRGTGNVAHEQFF. V and J are TRBV2 and TRBJ2-1; D may be TRBD2 (6 bases). The germline CDR1 and CDR2 sequences are SNHLY and FYNNEI. V lost 6 bases to trimming and J lost 8 bases, with 20 bases between them. The CDR3 loop spans 15 amino acids.

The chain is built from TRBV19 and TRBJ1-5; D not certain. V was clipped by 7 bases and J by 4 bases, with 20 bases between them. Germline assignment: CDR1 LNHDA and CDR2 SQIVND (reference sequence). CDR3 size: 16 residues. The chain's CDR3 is CASTEWTGGGNQPQHF. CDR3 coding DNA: TGTGCCAGTACCGAATGGACGGGAGGAGGGAATCAGCCCCAGCATTTT.

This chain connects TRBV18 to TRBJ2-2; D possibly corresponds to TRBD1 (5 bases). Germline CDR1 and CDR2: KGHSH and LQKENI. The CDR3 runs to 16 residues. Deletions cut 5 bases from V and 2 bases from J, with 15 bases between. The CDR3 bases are TGTGCCAGCTCAAATCTCCAGGGAACAAACACCGGGGAGCTGTTTTTT. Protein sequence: CASSNLQGTNTGELFF.

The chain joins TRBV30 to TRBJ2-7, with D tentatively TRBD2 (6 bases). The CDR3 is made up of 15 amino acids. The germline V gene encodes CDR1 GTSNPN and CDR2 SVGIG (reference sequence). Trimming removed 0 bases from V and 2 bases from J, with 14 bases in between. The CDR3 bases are TGTGCCTGGAGTGTAGGCGGGACCCTTACCTACGAGCAGTACTTC. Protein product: CAWSVGGTLTYEQYF.

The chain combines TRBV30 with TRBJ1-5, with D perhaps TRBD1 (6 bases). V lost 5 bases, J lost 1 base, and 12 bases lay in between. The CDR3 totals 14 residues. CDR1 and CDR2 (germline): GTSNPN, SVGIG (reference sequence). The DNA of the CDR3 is TGTGCCTGGTCGACAGGTCCCAGCAATCAGCCCCAGCATTTT. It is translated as CAWSTGPSNQPQHF.

The CDR3: CASSFMTANEKLFF. The CDR3 DNA follows: TGCGCCAGCAGCTTCATGACGGCTAATGAAAAACTGTTTTTT. The chain joins TRBV5-1 to TRBJ1-4; D ambiguous. Germline V gene data show CDR1 as SGHRS and CDR2 as YFSETQ. The V and J ends lost 2 bases and 3 bases respectively, with 8 bases between them. This CDR3 has 14 residues.

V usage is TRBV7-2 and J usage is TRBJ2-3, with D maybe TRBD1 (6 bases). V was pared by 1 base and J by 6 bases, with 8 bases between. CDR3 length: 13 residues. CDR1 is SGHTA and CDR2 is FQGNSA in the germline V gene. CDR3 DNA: TGTGCCAGCAGCTTAGAACAGGGTGATACGCAGTATTTT. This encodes CASSLEQGDTQYF.

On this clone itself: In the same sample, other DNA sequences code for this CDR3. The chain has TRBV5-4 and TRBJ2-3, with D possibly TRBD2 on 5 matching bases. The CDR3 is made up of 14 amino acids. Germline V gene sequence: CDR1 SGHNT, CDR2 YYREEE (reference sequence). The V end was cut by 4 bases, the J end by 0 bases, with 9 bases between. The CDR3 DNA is TGTGCCAGCAGCCCGGACTCAAGCACAGATACGCAGTATTTT. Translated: CASSPDSSTDTQYF. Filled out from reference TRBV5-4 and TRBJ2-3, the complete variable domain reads ETGVTQSPTHLIKTRGQQVTLRCSSQSGHNTVSWYQQALGQGPQFIFQYYREEENGRGNFPPRFSGLQFPNYSSELNVNALELDDSALYLCASSPDSSTDTQYFGPGTRLTVL.